What follows are 5 T cell receptor beta chains derived from one specimen sequenced in a study of OX40 agonist ivuxolimab in advanced cancers. The data were produced by immunoSEQ multiplex PCR, yet TCRdb's version contains in-frame clones alone and is incomplete. This sample yields about 26,000 clones, of which approximately 80% are seen a single time; around a quarter belongs to the top ten. The starting material was CD4+ or CD8+ T cells sorted from blood, obtained in a trial of the OX40 agonist ivuxolimab. The origin of the receptors is an adult with an advanced solid tumor such as melanoma, head and neck, liver or kidney cancer.

The V and J genes are TRBV15 and TRBJ2-7; 9 nucleotides agree with TRBD1. The germline gives CDR1 LNHNV, CDR2 YYDKDF (reference sequence). With 1 base clipped from V and 5 bases from J, the junction kept 6 bases outside the gene matches. The CDR3 has 15 residues. CDR3 sequence: CATSRVGQGSDEQYF. CDR3 nucleotides: TGTGCCACCAGCAGAGTTGGACAGGGGAGTGACGAGCAGTACTTC. Drawing the rest from reference TRBV15 and TRBJ2-7, the complete variable domain is DAMVIQNPRYQVTQFGKPVTLSCSQTLNHNVMYWYQQKSSQAPKLLFHYYDKDFNNEADTPDNFQSRRPNTSFCFLDIRSPGLGDTAMYLCATSRVGQGSDEQYFGPGTRLTVT.

Only a few counts were recorded for this clone. This chain joins TRBV4-1 and TRBJ1-6; D is unresolved. V gave up 0 bases and J gave up 10 bases, with 7 bases separating them. The CDR3 runs to 13 residues. The V gene's germline CDR1 is MGHRA and CDR2 YSYEKL. The CDR3 DNA follows: TGCGCCAGCAGCCAAGAGCATATATCACCCCTCCACTTT. This codes for CASSQEHISPLHF.

The V call is TRBV9, the J call TRBJ2-1, with D maybe TRBD2 (7 bases). The CDR3 extends over 16 amino acids. Trimming pared 2 bases from V and 9 bases from J, leaving 21 bases between. Per the germline V gene, CDR1 is SGDLS and CDR2 is YYNGEE. Written as DNA, the CDR3 is TGTGCCAGCAGCGTGGGGGGCGGGACTATAGGGCGTGAGCAGTTCTTC. Its protein product is CASSVGGGTIGREQFF. The variable domain in full, completed from reference TRBV9 and TRBJ2-1, reads DSGVTQTPKHLITATGQRVTLRCSPRSGDLSVYWYQQSLDQGLQFLIQYYNGEERAKGNILERFSAQQFPDLHSELNLSSLELGDSALYFCASSVGGGTIGREQFFGPGTRLTVL.

The chain uses TRBV6-1 and TRBJ1-1; D is undetermined. Trimming removed 8 bases at V and 1 base at J, with 8 bases between. The CDR3 totals 12 residues. Germline CDR1 and CDR2: MNHNS and SASEGT. The CDR3 coding sequence is TGTGCCAGCGCCCCCCCGAACACTGAAGCTTTCTTT. It encodes CASAPPNTEAFF.

J is TRBJ2-7 and V is TRBV19; 7 nucleotides line up with TRBD2. Germline CDR1 and CDR2: LNHDA and SQIVND (reference sequence). The ends lost 6 bases at V and 3 bases at J; junction bases unmatched: 8. This CDR3 spans 14 amino acids. CDR3 DNA: TGTGCCAGTAGCCCGGGGGGTGGTTACTACGAGCAGTACTTC. The encoded protein is CASSPGGGYYEQYF. Looking up the rest from reference TRBV19 and TRBJ2-7 gives the full variable domain: DGGITQSPKYLFRKEGQNVTLSCEQNLNHDAMYWYRQDPGQGLRLIYYSQIVNDFQKGDIAEGYSVSREKKESFPLTVTSAQKNPTAFYLCASSPGGGYYEQYFGPGTRLTVT.